This T cell receptor beta chain is from a study of OX40 agonist ivuxolimab in advanced cancers. Sequenced by immunoSEQ multiplex PCR; TCRdb stores in-frame clones only, minus some. The profile shows fewer than 40,000 clones, 74% of them singletons. Per germline, CDR1 SGHAT and CDR2 FQNNGV. This CDR3 has 17 amino acids. Losses at the gene ends were 1 base for V and 3 bases for J; bases not matched to a gene: 6. As regards this clone: Its target is not known.

Regarding the study as a whole: Specificity for antigen went undetermined in the expanded peripheral T cells.

This clonotype was obtained from an adult with an advanced solid tumor such as melanoma, head and neck, liver or kidney cancer. The starting material was CD4+ or CD8+ T cells sorted from blood, obtained in a trial of the OX40 agonist ivuxolimab. The V gene is TRBV11-2, the J gene TRBJ2-1, with 10 bases aligning to TRBD1. The CDR3: CASSLVGWDRGYNEQFF. The CDR3 nucleotides are TGTGCCAGCAGCTTAGTCGGGTGGGACAGGGGCTACAATGAGCAGTTCTTC. Using reference TRBV11-2 and TRBJ2-1 for the parts outside the CDR3, the full variable domain is EAGVAQSPRYKIIEKRQSVAFWCNPISGHATLYWYQQILGQGPKLLIQFQNNGVVDDSQLPKDRFSAERLKGVDSTLKIQPAKLEDSAVYLCASSLVGWDRGYNEQFFGPGTRLTVL.